The rows below give T cell receptor beta chains drawn from one sample of a study of T cells in Graves' hyperthyroidism and ophthalmopathy. TCRdb re-derived calls from the multiplex PCR reads in MiXCR, one entry per CDR3 protein. Altogether hundreds of thousands of distinct CDR3 sequences are present, about two fifths being singletons, with the ten largest covering 8.9%. The sample comprised blood. These receptors all come from a man between 18 and 35 years old with Graves' hyperthyroidism. Both conserved end residues are part of each CDR3. D genes are given only for firm matches. Where a row states a size, it is once, few, many or the class of an expanded clone; other rows omit it.

V	J	D	size	CDR3	DNA
TRBV9	TRBJ1-5	TRBD1	-	CASSPTGTGRNQPQHF	TGTGCCAGCAGCCCCACCGGGACAGGGAGGAATCAGCCCCAGCATTTT
TRBV9	TRBJ1-4	-	-	CASRSGGINEKLFF	TGTGCCAGCAGATCCGGGGGTATTAATGAAAAACTGTTTTTT
TRBV11-2	TRBJ2-7	-	-	CASSLRLYEQYF	TGTGCCAGCAGCTTGCGCCTCTACGAGCAGTACTTC
TRBV7-7	TRBJ2-2	TRBD1	many	CASSRDRDTGELFF	TGTGCTAGCAGCCGGGACAGGGACACCGGGGAGCTGTTTTTT
TRBV7-8	TRBJ2-7	TRBD2	-	CASSSTGTIDLEQYF	TGTGCCAGCAGCAGTACCGGGACTATCGACCTGGAGCAGTACTTC
TRBV5-1	TRBJ1-1	-	-	CASSTSLNTEAFF	TGCGCCAGCAGCACGTCCCTGAACACTGAAGCTTTCTTT
TRBV2	TRBJ1-4	TRBD1	-	CASSERGQGRDEKLFF	TGTGCCAGCAGTGAACGAGGACAGGGGAGGGATGAAAAACTGTTTTTT
TRBV9	TRBJ2-6	-	-	CASSGPRTGLISGANVLTF	TGTGCCAGCAGCGGACCAAGGACAGGACTAATCTCTGGGGCCAACGTCCTGACTTTC
TRBV5-1	TRBJ2-7	-	-	CASSPQGSGSTKQYF	TGCGCCAGCAGCCCCCAGGGGTCAGGCTCTACGAAGCAGTACTTC
TRBV19	TRBJ1-1	-	few	CASSTSGLLNTEAFF	TGTGCCAGTAGTACCTCAGGGCTACTGAACACTGAAGCTTTCTTT
TRBV6-5	TRBJ2-7	TRBD1	few	CASRGQVGNEQYF	TGTGCCAGCCGGGGACAGGTAGGCAACGAGCAGTACTTC
TRBV5-1	TRBJ2-5	-	-	CASSVGTLSGKETQYF	TGCGCCAGCAGCGTCGGGACACTAAGCGGAAAAGAGACCCAGTACTTC
TRBV6-5	TRBJ2-2	-	many	CASSPSIPLGELFF	TGTGCCAGCAGTCCCTCTATCCCACTCGGAGAGCTGTTTTTT
TRBV7-2	TRBJ1-6	-	-	CASSPLPNSPLHF	TGTGCCAGCAGCCCTCTCCCAAATTCACCCCTCCACTTT
TRBV5-5	TRBJ1-2	-	few	CASSSTGLGSKGYTF	TGTGCCAGCAGCTCGACAGGATTGGGGTCTAAGGGCTACACCTTC
TRBV9	TRBJ2-5	TRBD2	few	CASNGGDETQYF	TGTGCCAGCAACGGGGGGGATGAGACCCAGTACTTC
TRBV7-9	TRBJ2-7	TRBD1	-	CASSLDRTGKEQYF	TGTGCCAGCAGCTTAGATCGGACAGGGAAAGAGCAGTACTTC
TRBV29-1	TRBJ2-3	TRBD1	-	CSVEDLQGRPSTDTQYF	TGCAGCGTTGAAGACCTACAGGGGCGCCCTAGCACAGATACGCAGTATTTT
TRBV7-3	TRBJ2-7	-	few	CASSKTEYYEQYF	TGTGCCAGCAGCAAGACAGAGTACTACGAGCAGTACTTC
TRBV19	TRBJ2-7	-	-	CASTPVGEQYF	TGTGCCAGTACCCCGGTGGGGGAGCAGTACTTC
TRBV5-1	TRBJ1-1	TRBD1	-	CASSPRQGSMNTEAFF	TGCGCCAGCAGCCCCCGACAGGGTTCAATGAACACTGAAGCTTTCTTT
TRBV5-1	TRBJ2-7	TRBD1	few	CASGRDRAIEQYF	TGCGCCAGCGGCCGGGACAGGGCAATCGAGCAGTACTTC
TRBV6-1	TRBJ2-5	TRBD2	-	CASIGLLAGAQETQYF	TGTGCCAGCATTGGGCTACTAGCGGGAGCGCAAGAGACCCAGTACTTC
TRBV7-9	TRBJ2-7	-	-	CASSFRAGAAEQYF	TGTGCCAGCAGCTTTCGGGCAGGGGCGGCCGAGCAGTACTTC
TRBV9	TRBJ1-1	-	many	CASSDAGANSAFF	TGTGCCAGCAGCGATGCCGGGGCAAACTCAGCTTTCTTT
TRBV7-8	TRBJ1-2	-	many	CASSKRDTGVDGYTF	TGTGCCAGCAGCAAACGGGACACTGGGGTTGATGGCTACACCTTC
TRBV2	TRBJ2-7	-	-	CASAGRRSYEQYF	TGTGCCAGCGCGGGACGGAGGTCCTACGAGCAGTACTTC
TRBV2	TRBJ2-5	TRBD2	few	CASRSSGIEETQYF	TGTGCCAGCAGGTCTAGCGGAATAGAAGAGACCCAGTACTTC
TRBV25-1	TRBJ1-3	-	many	CASSDWGTGNTIYF	TGTGCCAGCAGTGATTGGGGCACTGGAAACACCATATATTTT